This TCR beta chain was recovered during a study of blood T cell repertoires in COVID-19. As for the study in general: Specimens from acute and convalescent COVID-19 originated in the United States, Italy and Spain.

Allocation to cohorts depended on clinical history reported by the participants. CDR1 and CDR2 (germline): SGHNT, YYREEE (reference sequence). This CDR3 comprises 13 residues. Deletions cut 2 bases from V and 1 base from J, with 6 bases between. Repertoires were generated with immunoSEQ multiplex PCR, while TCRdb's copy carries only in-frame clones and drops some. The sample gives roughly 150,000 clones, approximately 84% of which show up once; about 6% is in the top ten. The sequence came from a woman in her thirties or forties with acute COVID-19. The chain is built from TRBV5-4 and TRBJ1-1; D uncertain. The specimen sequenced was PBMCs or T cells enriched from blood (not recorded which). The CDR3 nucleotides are TGTGCCAGCAGCTTTAGTACGAACACTGAAGCTTTCTTT. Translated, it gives CASSFSTNTEAFF.